One sample yielded the 22 T cell receptor beta chains listed below, sequenced in a study of Ad26.COV2.S vaccination and SARS-CoV-2 variants (dated by TCRdb to about 2021). The treatment or condition label, read with the paper, signifies: 19 received Ad26.COV2.S at low or high dose, single or two shots; several received placebo; per-sample allocation not given. Repertoires of vaccine and placebo recipients were sequenced from samples collected on day 63 after the first injection. Library generation was performed with the immunoSEQ multiplex PCR assay. The clones in this table, taken by TCRdb from immuneACCESS, are in-frame only. Not every clone is retained; where verified, under half of the shortfall comes from an unresolved V gene, and the cause of the rest is unknown. The sample contains 430,000 or so clones, 89% of them found a single time. The ten most abundant clones make up over 2.5% of the sample.

The sequences come from peripheral blood, collected in a trial of Ad26.COV2.S vaccine versus placebo. Source of these receptors: a person between 18 and 59 years old who received the Ad26.COV2.S COVID-19 vaccine or a placebo.

Comment on this clone: This sample also contains other DNA sequences that code for the same CDR3. The CDR3 here is CASSPGVTGANVLTF. CDR3 DNA: TGTGCCAGCTCACCGGGGGTTACTGGGGCCAACGTCCTGACTTTC. The rearrangement joins TRBV18 to TRBJ2-6; the D gene could be TRBD1 or TRBD2 (5 bases each). The germline V gene has CDR1 KGHSH and CDR2 LQKENI. This CDR3 contains 15 residues. V lost 3 bases and J 2 bases, leaving 8 bases between the germline ends.

On this clone itself: At one end the junction does not follow the germline gene, possibly because of a read error. The rearrangement uses TRBV23-1 and TRBJ1-1; D might be TRBD1 (5 bases). TRBV23-1 is known as an ORF, though its function is uncertain. There are 14 residues in the CDR3. The CDR3 sequence is CASTRDGVNPEAFF. The CDR3 region has the DNA TGCGCCAGCACCAGGGACGGGGTGAACCCTGAAGCTTTCTTT.

Turning to this clone: The same CDR3 is also encoded by other DNA sequences in this sample. This chain joins TRBV28 and TRBJ2-1, with TRBD2 as a possible D gene (7 bases). In germline, CDR1 is MDHEN, CDR2 SYDVKM. Trimming took off 8 bases at V and 0 bases at J, with 11 bases between the two ends. The CDR3 has 14 residues. The CDR3 DNA follows: TGTGCCAGCGGAGGGGGGGGCTCCTACAATGAGCAGTTCTTC. This gives the protein CASGGGGSYNEQFF. Full variable domain (missing parts from reference TRBV28 and TRBJ2-1): DVKVTQSSRYLVKRTGEKVFLECVQDMDHENMFWYRQDPGLGLRLIYFSYDVKMKEKGDIPEGYSVSREKKERFSLILESASTNQTSMYLCASGGGGSYNEQFFGPGTRLTVL.

The gene calls are TRBV2 and TRBJ2-1; 12 nucleotides align to TRBD2. Unmatched junction bases numbered 5, after V lost 8 bases and J lost 9 bases. The length of the CDR3 is 13 residues. Germline CDR1 SNHLY, CDR2 FYNNEI. DNA for the CDR3: TGTGCCAGCGAGCTAGCGGGAGGGACTGAGCAGTTCTTC. Its translation is CASELAGGTEQFF.

This chain links TRBV5-1 with TRBJ1-1, with a weak D call TRBD1 (6 bases). The CDR3 runs to 16 residues. The ends were cut back, 2 bases at V and 7 bases at J, with 21 bases in the middle. Germline V CDR1 and CDR2: SGHRS, YFSETQ. CDR3 amino acids: CASSLGQGILLGEAFF. The CDR3 coding sequence is TGCGCCAGCAGCTTAGGCCAGGGGATCCTCCTTGGTGAAGCTTTCTTT.

The V gene is TRBV19, the J gene TRBJ1-4, with D possibly matching TRBD1 (5 bases). V lost 8 bases and J 4 bases, leaving 17 bases between the germline ends. This CDR3 spans 15 amino acids. Germline CDR1 and CDR2: LNHDA and SQIVND (reference sequence). The CDR3 sequence: CASAKGRTLNEKLFF. DNA for the CDR3: TGTGCCAGTGCCAAGGGACGGACGCTTAATGAAAAACTGTTTTTT.

The chain recombines TRBV11-2 with TRBJ2-3; TRBD2 matches 7 bases. Trimming at V came to 3 bases and at J to 2 bases, leaving 8 bases not matched to a gene. The germline gives CDR1 SGHAT, CDR2 FQNNGV. The CDR3 runs to 16 residues. The CDR3 DNA sequence: TGTGCCAGCAGCTTTAGGGGAGGGCCACACACAGATACGCAGTATTTT. Amino acid sequence: CASSFRGGPHTDTQYF.

The rearrangement links TRBV13 to TRBJ2-7, with D possibly being TRBD1 or TRBD2 (5 bases each). Trimming took off 5 bases at V and 4 bases at J, with 12 bases between the two ends. This CDR3 region has 13 residues. The germline CDR1 and CDR2 sequences are PRHDT and FYEKMQ (reference sequence). CDR3 residues: CASSQGPFYEQYF. Here the CDR3 DNA reads TGTGCCAGCAGCCAGGGACCCTTTTACGAGCAGTACTTC.

The chain couples TRBV4-2 to TRBJ1-2; a weak D match, TRBD1 (5 bases). This CDR3 contains 17 residues. CDR1 is LGHNA, CDR2 YNFKEQ, per germline. V lost 0 bases and J 1 base, leaving 15 bases between the germline ends. CDR3 coding DNA: TGTGCCAGCAGCCAAGATGGGAGGACACAAAATAACTATGGCTACACCTTC. Translating gives CASSQDGRTQNNYGYTF.

This clone has more than one count but fewer than ten. This sequence joins TRBV3-1 (or the pseudogene TRBV3-2) and TRBJ1-5, with unresolved D. Germline V CDR1 and CDR2: LGHDT, YNNKEL (reference sequence). Trimming cost V 0 bases and J 6 bases, with 6 bases left between them. This CDR3 has 13 residues. CDR3 residues: CASSQDQAQPQHF. The CDR3 DNA reads as TGTGCCAGCAGCCAAGATCAAGCTCAGCCCCAGCATTTT.

Points on this clone: Other DNA sequences from this sample encode an identical CDR3 as well. This chain connects TRBV20-1 to TRBJ2-3; D is ambiguous. The V gene lost 6 bases and the J gene lost 4 bases, with 8 bases spanning the gap. The germline V gene has CDR1 DFQATT and CDR2 SNEGSKA (reference sequence). CDR3 length: 11 residues. This chain's CDR3 is CSAARSDTQYF. The CDR3, as DNA: TGCAGTGCGGCGCGGTCAGATACGCAGTATTTT.

This clone was seen only once. This chain connects TRBV9 to TRBJ2-7; 7 bases agree with TRBD2. The CDR3 covers 14 residues. Germline V gives CDR1 SGDLS, CDR2 YYNGEE. The ends lost 0 bases at V and 5 bases at J; junction bases unmatched: 5. This CDR3 reads CASSVALGGNEQYF. CDR3 sequence (DNA): TGTGCCAGCAGCGTAGCCCTGGGGGGGAACGAGCAGTACTTC. Looking up the rest from reference TRBV9 and TRBJ2-7 gives the full variable domain: DSGVTQTPKHLITATGQRVTLRCSPRSGDLSVYWYQQSLDQGLQFLIQYYNGEERAKGNILERFSAQQFPDLHSELNLSSLELGDSALYFCASSVALGGNEQYFGPGTRLTVT.

The chain is built from TRBV21-1 and TRBJ1-3; TRBD1, as called in the table, went unchecked against the DNA. TRBV21-1 has pseudogene status. The CDR3 extends over 15 amino acids. CDR3 residues: CASDRSFDSGNTIYF. CDR3 DNA: TGTGCCAGCGACAGGTCCTTCGACTCTGGAAACACCATATATTTT.

The rearrangement joins TRBV2 to TRBJ2-3; D is unclear. Trimming removed 5 bases at V and 2 bases at J, with 5 bases between. This CDR3 is 12 amino acids long. Germline loops: CDR1 SNHLY, CDR2 FYNNEI. The CDR3 protein is CASSTNTDTQYF. The CDR3 DNA reads as TGTGCCAGCAGTACAAACACAGATACGCAGTATTTT.

As concerns this clone: Other DNA variants within this sample encode the same CDR3. The J gene is TRBJ1-1, the V gene TRBV7-2, with a tentative D call TRBD1 (5 bases). There are 13 residues in the CDR3. The V gene lost 4 bases and the J gene lost 4 bases, with 10 bases spanning the gap. The germline CDR1 and CDR2 sequences are SGHTA and FQGNSA. The CDR3 loop reads CASSSGRGTEAFF. DNA of the CDR3: TGTGCCAGCAGCTCGGGACGGGGCACTGAAGCTTTCTTT.

The chain couples TRBV4-3 to TRBJ2-7; possible D gene TRBD1, 6 bases. This CDR3 spans 14 amino acids. Germline lookup yields CDR1 LGHNA and CDR2 YSLEER. Trimming took off 2 bases at V and 1 base at J, with 9 bases between the two ends. For the CDR3, the DNA is TGCGCCAGCAGCCAAACAGGGATGTCCTACGAGCAGTACTTC. Translation gives CASSQTGMSYEQYF.

The rearrangement links TRBV7-2 to TRBJ1-5; no clear D. V was trimmed by 1 base and J by 5 bases, leaving 6 bases between them. The CDR3 has 13 residues. Germline V gene sequence: CDR1 SGHTA, CDR2 FQGNSA. In DNA, the CDR3 is TGTGCCAGCAGCTTAGGGGCCTATCAGCCCCAGCATTTT. This translates into CASSLGAYQPQHF.

The chain has TRBV6-5 and TRBJ1-2; no definite D call. CDR3 length equals 15 residues. The V end lost 0 bases, the J end lost 4 bases, and 12 bases lay between the germline ends. Germline values: CDR1 MNHEY, CDR2 SVGAGI. CDR3 protein: CASSYSSLAIYGYTF. CDR3 in DNA: TGTGCCAGCAGTTACTCGAGTCTGGCTATCTATGGCTACACCTTC.

The chain recombines TRBV28 with TRBJ1-2, with D hard to call. Germline lookup yields CDR1 MDHEN and CDR2 SYDVKM. The CDR3 loop spans 13 amino acids. V dropped 4 bases and J dropped 3 bases, with 9 bases sitting between them. The CDR3 nucleotides are TGTGCCAGCAGTTACTCCGAGGACTATGGCTACACCTTC. Translating it yields CASSYSEDYGYTF.

This rearrangement joins TRBV19 to TRBJ2-3; D perhaps matches TRBD1 (6 bases). Trimming took 6 bases from V and 3 from J, leaving 13 bases between them. CDR1 and CDR2 (germline): LNHDA, SQIVND (reference sequence). The CDR3 consists of 14 residues. CDR3 nucleotides: TGTGCCAGTAGGAGGACAGTTTCTACAGATACGCAGTATTTT. As protein: CASRRTVSTDTQYF.

This chain joins TRBV5-5 and TRBJ2-1, with 8 bases that match TRBD2. CDR3 size: 16 residues. V shed 4 bases, J shed 4 bases, and the junction held 10 bases outside the gene matches. The V gene's germline CDR1 is SGHKS and CDR2 YYEKEE (reference sequence). CDR3 coding DNA: TGTGCCAGCAGCCAGGCAGGCGGGAGGAGGTACAATGAGCAGTTCTTC. Translating gives CASSQAGGRRYNEQFF.

The CDR3 sequence is CASRSGTSLPGANVLTF. The CDR3 nucleotides read TGCGCCAGCAGGTCCGGGACTAGCCTTCCTGGGGCCAACGTCCTGACTTTC. The rearrangement joins TRBV5-1 to TRBJ2-6, with TRBD2 matching over 9 bases. The CDR3 is 17 residues long. Looked up from germline, CDR1 is SGHRS and CDR2 is YFSETQ. The V segment lost 5 bases and the J segment 2 bases; nucleotides outside the gene matches: 8. The full variable domain, rest sourced from reference TRBV5-1 and TRBJ2-6, is KAGVTQTPRYLIKTRGQQVTLSCSPISGHRSVSWYQQTPGQGLQFLFEYFSETQRNKGNFPGRFSGRQFSNSRSEMNVSTLELGDSALYLCASRSGTSLPGANVLTFGAGSRLTVL.